This TCR beta chain was identified in a study of preoperative IRX-2 immunotherapy in early breast cancer (dated by TCRdb to between 2018 and 2020). What the treatment or condition label conveys for this sample: preoperative locoregional IRX-2 cytokine immunotherapy. The samples were obtained from a phase Ib study that tested preoperative, locoregional IRX-2 cytokine immunotherapy designed to prime immune responses. Donors were patients with early-stage breast cancer who received IRX-2 before surgery. Germline trimming: 5 bases from V, 3 bases from J; junction bases outside gene matches: 6. The CDR3 runs 14 residues from the cysteine to the phenylalanine. This entry keeps only the CDR3 DNA: 42 bases, framed from base 1. CDR1 and CDR2, looked up from the germline V gene, are SGDLS and YYNGEE. Library construction relied on the immunoSEQ multiplex PCR assay. The table was pulled from immuneACCESS by TCRdb, which kept in-frame rearrangements only. Such tables lose some clones; where checked, under half of the loss comes from unresolved V genes, and the rest has no known cause. The sample table records 15,000 to 25,000 clones; 85% of these occur just once. Approximately 1.1% of the sample is taken by the ten largest.

With regard to this clone: Its antigen is currently not known. Nothing much larger sits one base from this clone, and base qualities are not available.

This clonotype was sampled from a human donor with breast cancer. This sample comprised lymph node tissue, obtained after IRX-2 immunotherapy. Recombination linked TRBV9 to TRBJ2-3; 7 of the junction bases match TRBD2. The encoded CDR3 is CASSDGGGTDTQYF. The DNA is TGTGCCAGCAGTGACGGCGGGGGAACAGATACGCAGTATTTT.